Presented here are 23 T cell receptor beta chains from one specimen sequenced in a study of T cells in Graves' hyperthyroidism and ophthalmopathy. Amplified TCR beta CDR3 regions came from RNA transcripts. TCR CDR3 underwent first-round RT-PCR with the HTBI primer set. TCRdb reanalysed the multiplex PCR reads using MiXCR and keeps one entry per CDR3 protein. The sample lists some 50,000 distinct CDR3 sequences, under 50% seen once, with roughly a tenth in the top ten. Sequencing used blood. Receptors were obtained from a woman in her fifties or sixties with Graves' ophthalmopathy.

The CDR3 coding sequence is TGTGCCAGCAGCTTAGGGGGGGCTTACTCACCCCTCCACTTT. It codes for CASSLGGAYSPLHF. The chain carries TRBV7-2 and TRBJ1-6; tentatively, D is TRBD1 (6 bases). V lost 1 base and J 10 bases, leaving 11 bases between the germline ends. The CDR3 extends over 14 amino acids. Germline V CDR1 and CDR2: SGHTA, FQGNSA.

In this sample, this clonotype turned up many times. This sequence joins TRBV5-1 and TRBJ2-7; 8 nucleotides line up with TRBD2. With V trimmed by 4 bases and J by 5 bases, 8 bases remained unmatched. The CDR3 sequence is 14 residues long. Germline V gene sequence: CDR1 SGHRS, CDR2 YFSETQ. The CDR3 DNA reads as TGCGCCAGCAGCCCGGGCGGGGGGCGGGACGAGCAGTACTTC. Translating it yields CASSPGGGRDEQYF. Complete variable domain (other parts from reference TRBV5-1 and TRBJ2-7): KAGVTQTPRYLIKTRGQQVTLSCSPISGHRSVSWYQQTPGQGLQFLFEYFSETQRNKGNFPGRFSGRQFSNSRSEMNVSTLELGDSALYLCASSPGGGRDEQYFGPGTRLTVT.

The chain joins TRBV5-4 to TRBJ2-3, with D possibly matching TRBD1 (5 bases). Germline CDR1 SGHNT, CDR2 YYREEE (reference sequence). Trimming took off 6 bases at V and 11 bases at J, with 34 bases between the two ends. There are 18 residues in the CDR3. The CDR3 reads CASTGKGGARSSYNEQYF. The CDR3 DNA is TGTGCCAGCACAGGGAAGGGTGGGGCCAGAAGCTCCTACAATGAGCAGTATTTT. Complete variable domain (other parts from reference TRBV5-4 and TRBJ2-3): ETGVTQSPTHLIKTRGQQVTLRCSSQSGHNTVSWYQQALGQGPQFIFQYYREEENGRGNFPPRFSGLQFPNYSSELNVNALELDDSALYLCASTGKGGARSSYNEQYFGPGTRLTVL.

This clonotype was picked up many times. This chain connects TRBV11-2 to TRBJ2-3; 7 positions agree with TRBD1. The V segment lost 6 bases and the J segment 0 bases; nucleotides outside the gene matches: 15. This CDR3 region has 18 residues. Germline lookup yields CDR1 SGHAT and CDR2 FQNNGV. The DNA for the CDR3 is TGTGCCAGCAGTTCTTACGGGACAGAATATCTTAGCACAGATACGCAGTATTTT. It encodes CASSSYGTEYLSTDTQYF. Using reference TRBV11-2 and TRBJ2-3 for the parts outside the CDR3, the full variable domain is EAGVAQSPRYKIIEKRQSVAFWCNPISGHATLYWYQQILGQGPKLLIQFQNNGVVDDSQLPKDRFSAERLKGVDSTLKIQPAKLEDSAVYLCASSSYGTEYLSTDTQYFGPGTRLTVL.

This clonotype has at least ten counts. V gene TRBV6-1 combines with J gene TRBJ2-3, with 11 nucleotides matching TRBD2. V dropped 5 bases and J dropped 0; count of bases not matched to a gene: 7. CDR1 is MNHNS and CDR2 is SASEGT in the germline V gene. The CDR3 totals 17 residues. In DNA, the CDR3 is TGTGCCAGCAGTCTAAGGGGACTAGCGGAGAGCACAGATACGCAGTATTTT. Encoded protein: CASSLRGLAESTDTQYF.

This clonotype was observed many times. The chain uses TRBV4-2 and TRBJ2-7; TRBD2 might be the D (6 bases). This CDR3 has 14 amino acids. The germline V and J ends were trimmed by 3 bases and 0 bases, with 9 bases remaining between them. From germline, CDR1 is LGHNA and CDR2 YNFKEQ. The CDR3 spells CASSQREASYEQYF. The CDR3 DNA reads as TGTGCCAGCAGCCAGAGGGAGGCCTCCTACGAGCAGTACTTC.

This clonotype was detected ten times or more. It may be a read error: a sequence one base away is much more abundant. The CDR3 carries no conserved terminal phenylalanine or tryptophan, so it likely arises from a read error. The V and J genes are TRBV2 and TRBJ2-7; D not resolved. There are 15 residues in the CDR3. The germline CDR1 and CDR2 sequences are SNHLY and FYNNEI. Trimming cost V 2 bases and J 2 bases, with 13 bases left between them. The CDR3 nucleotides are TGTGCCAGCAGTGAATATCGTAGGGCCACCTACGAGCAGTACCTC. Protein sequence: CASSEYRRATYEQYL.

This clonotype was recorded many times. The chain has TRBV3-1 and TRBJ2-7, with D perhaps matching TRBD1 or TRBD2 (5 bases each). The CDR3 consists of 12 residues. V shed 5 bases and J shed 6 bases, with 11 bases lying between them. CDR1 and CDR2 from the germline V gene are LGHDT and YNNKEL (reference sequence). CDR3 in amino acids: CASSSPGTEQYF. The CDR3 DNA reads as TGTGCCAGCAGCTCACCCGGGACCGAGCAGTACTTC.

This clonotype appeared once. The chain employs TRBV7-6 and TRBJ2-2; 9 bases map to TRBD1. Germline loops: CDR1 SGHVS, CDR2 FNYEAQ. With 2 bases clipped from V and 4 bases from J, the junction kept 2 bases outside the gene matches. The CDR3 has 15 amino acids. The CDR3 loop reads CASSLLTGGTGELFF. DNA for the CDR3: TGTGCCAGCAGCTTACTGACAGGGGGCACCGGGGAGCTGTTTTTT.

This clonotype was counted at least ten times. The chain uses TRBV10-2 and TRBJ2-2; no firm D call. The V gene lost 0 bases and the J gene lost 0 bases, with 8 bases spanning the gap. CDR3 length: 16 residues. Germline V lookup: CDR1 WSHSY, CDR2 SAAADI. In DNA form, the CDR3 reads TGCGCCAGCAGTGAGTCGAGACGAACGAACACCGGGGAGCTGTTTTTT. It encodes CASSESRRTNTGELFF.

In its sample, this clonotype is medium-sized (0.01 to 0.1%). The CDR3 here is CAISERLGYNEQFF. The CDR3 region has the DNA TGTGCCATCAGTGAGAGACTAGGCTACAATGAGCAGTTCTTC. The gene calls are TRBV10-3 and TRBJ2-1; perhaps TRBD2 as D (6 bases). The CDR3 loop spans 14 amino acids. Looked up from germline, CDR1 is ENHRY and CDR2 is SYGVKD. V was pared by 2 bases and J by 3 bases, with 8 bases between.

This chain links TRBV5-1 with TRBJ2-7; D call uncertain. The CDR3 has 14 residues. Germline V gene sequence: CDR1 SGHRS, CDR2 YFSETQ. Trimming cost V 0 bases and J 3 bases, with 10 bases left between them. Here the CDR3 DNA reads TGCGCCAGCAGCTTGGCTCTTGGGGACTACGAGCAGTACTTC. This translates into CASSLALGDYEQYF.

This clonotype was recorded at least ten times. In DNA form, the CDR3 reads TGTGCCAGCAGCCTCGACAGGGTTTCACCCCTCCACTTT. As protein: CASSLDRVSPLHF. This chain connects TRBV5-5 to TRBJ1-6; 7 nucleotides match TRBD1. CDR3 length: 13 amino acids. Germline CDR1 is SGHKS and CDR2 is YYEKEE (reference sequence). The ends lost 4 bases at V and 9 bases at J; junction bases unmatched: 4.

As concerns this clonotype: A much more abundant neighbour one base away suggests this may be a read error. This rearrangement joins TRBV28 to TRBJ1-4; D gene uncertain. The CDR3 is 11 amino acids. V gave up 2 bases and J gave up 8 bases, with 3 bases separating them. CDR1 and CDR2 from the germline V gene are MDHEN and SYDVKM. CDR3 amino acids: CASSLGEKLFF. Here the CDR3 DNA reads TGTGCCAGCAGTTTAGGCGAAAAACTGTTTTTT.

This clonotype was observed at least ten times. CDR3 bases: TGTGCCAGCAGACTAGCGGGCGCCACAGATACGCAGTATTTT. Translated, it gives CASRLAGATDTQYF. The chain has TRBV6-1 and TRBJ2-3, with 9 bases fitting TRBD2. The CDR3 contains 14 residues. Germline CDR1 reads MNHNS; CDR2 reads SASEGT. J was trimmed by 2 bases and V by 6 bases; bases with no gene match: 3.

This chain links TRBV20-1 with TRBJ1-5, with D perhaps TRBD1 (5 bases). The germline CDR1 and CDR2 sequences are DFQATT and SNEGSKA (reference sequence). Trimming pared 3 bases from V and 7 bases from J, leaving 25 bases between. The CDR3 loop spans 17 amino acids. The CDR3 loop is CSARKTSGGVYEQPQHF. The CDR3 region has the DNA TGCAGTGCTAGGAAGACTAGCGGGGGTGTCTACGAGCAGCCCCAGCATTTT.

The chain recombines TRBV5-1 with TRBJ1-6; D is uncertain. The germline CDR1 and CDR2 sequences are SGHRS and YFSETQ. V was shortened by 7 bases and J by 4 bases, with 15 bases between the two germline ends. The CDR3 is 15 amino acids. The DNA for the CDR3 is TGCGCCAGCGCGGACGGTGACTCTTATAATTCACCCCTCCACTTT. Translating it yields CASADGDSYNSPLHF.

In its sample, this clonotype was seen many times. This rearrangement joins TRBV4-1 to TRBJ2-7; D remains ambiguous. This CDR3 has 16 amino acids. With 1 base removed from V and 0 bases from J, the gap between germline ends came to 13 bases. Per the germline V gene, CDR1 is MGHRA and CDR2 is YSYEKL. CDR3 residues: CASSQAPDRVSYEQYF. The CDR3 region has the DNA TGCGCCAGCAGCCAAGCCCCCGACCGGGTCTCCTACGAGCAGTACTTC.

About this clonotype itself: The germline gene is not matched at one end of the junction; a read error may be the cause. The chain recombines TRBV6-1 with TRBJ2-6; D assignment may be TRBD1 or TRBD2 (6 bases each). CDR3 length: 14 residues. CDR1 MNHNS and CDR2 SASEGT come from the germline V gene. The CDR3 sequence: CASSGGPGANVRTF. For the CDR3, the DNA is TGTGCCAGCAGTGGGGGACCGGGGGCCAACGTCCGGACTTTC.

This clonotype was picked up one time. The chain employs TRBV20-1 and TRBJ2-3; tentatively, D is TRBD1 (5 bases). Germline loops: CDR1 DFQATT, CDR2 SNEGSKA (reference sequence). The CDR3 sequence is 13 residues long. The ends were cut back, 3 bases at V and 2 bases at J, with 9 bases in the middle. The CDR3 DNA is TGCAGTGCTAGGGGGCGGAACACAGATACGCAGTATTTT. Translating gives CSARGRNTDTQYF.

This clonotype has ten or more counts. The V gene is TRBV5-1, the J gene TRBJ2-1; D uncertain. Germline assignment: CDR1 SGHRS and CDR2 YFSETQ. The CDR3 loop spans 15 amino acids. V dropped 5 bases and J dropped 0 bases, with 12 bases sitting between them. CDR3 in amino acids: CASRPGPSSYNEQFF. The CDR3 coding sequence is TGCGCCAGCAGGCCAGGACCGAGCTCCTACAATGAGCAGTTCTTC.

This chain uses TRBV7-8 with TRBJ2-7; D not resolved. V was pared by 5 bases and J by 3 bases, with 8 bases between. CDR3 length equals 12 residues. Germline CDR1 and CDR2: SGHVS and FQNEAQ. CDR3 DNA sequence: TGTGCCAGCAGCCCACATAGCTACGAGCAGTACTTC. As protein: CASSPHSYEQYF.

This clonotype has more than one count but fewer than ten. The J gene is TRBJ2-7, the V gene TRBV6-6, with 7 nucleotides matching TRBD1. In germline, CDR1 is MNHNY, CDR2 SVGAGI (reference sequence). There are 15 residues in the CDR3. Trimming at V came to 4 bases and at J to 2 bases, leaving 8 bases not matched to a gene. The CDR3, as DNA: TGTGCCAGCAGTTTCCCAGGGGGAAACGCCTACGAGCAGTACTTC. It encodes CASSFPGGNAYEQYF.